The clone carrying this T cell receptor beta chain was observed many times. What it recognizes is unknown. This record belongs to a study of T cells in Graves' hyperthyroidism and ophthalmopathy. The CDR3 regions of TCR beta were amplified from RNA transcripts. With the HTBI primer set, the TCR CDR3 went through a first round of RT-PCR. TCRdb recomputed calls from the multiplex PCR reads with MiXCR, one row per CDR3 protein. Of about 290,000 distinct CDR3 sequences in the sample, roughly 13% were seen once. Study results and caveats: Peripheral blood also featured most of the thyroid clonotypes expanded above 0.001.

V lost 2 bases and J lost 4, with 10 bases in between. Germline loops: CDR1 SGHNT, CDR2 YENEEA. This CDR3 comprises 14 residues. This TCR came from a woman aged 35 to 49 with Graves' hyperthyroidism. The rearrangement uses TRBV11-3 and TRBJ2-3; tentatively, D is TRBD1 (6 bases). Sample: blood. This CDR3 reads CASSLFPGADTQYF. CDR3 nucleotides: TGTGCCAGCAGCTTATTTCCAGGGGCAGATACGCAGTATTTT.